This TCR beta chain comes out of a study of shared clonotypes between healthy human individuals. Worth noting for this clone: What it binds is not known. Other DNA sequences in this sample translate to the same CDR3.

The test was conducted at deep level. Measured with immunoSEQ multiplex PCR; TCRdb has only the in-frame clones, and not every one. The data contain about 2.4 million clones, 85% to 95% of them seen just once; the ten biggest clones take up more than 0.12%. Every donor, a Caucasian adult, lived in Nashville, Tennessee. Trimming left V 2 bases short and J 1 base short, with 6 bases between. CDR3 size: 15 residues. CDR1 KGHSH and CDR2 LQKENI come from the germline V gene. Overall study results and limits: Shared clonotypes across all four donors exceeded non-shared ones in generation probability.

The specimen was naive CD4+ T cells sorted from blood. Subset reported: CD45RA+ positively selected. The TCR originated in a man aged 18 to 29 in good health. V usage is TRBV18 and J usage is TRBJ2-6; D is perhaps TRBD1 or TRBD2 (5 bases each). Here the CDR3 reads CASSPGGSGANVLTF. In nucleotides, the CDR3 is TGTGCCAGCTCACCAGGGGGTTCTGGGGCCAACGTCCTGACTTTC.